Below, one TCR beta chain is given with its context. Antigen unknown. This sample is part of a study of blood T cells in healthy people across ages. Regarding the study as a whole: What prevented conclusive comparison of naive and antigen-experienced cells was that PBMCs were unsorted.

Then a second PCR, running roughly 7 to 12 cycles, was carried out with a sample-barcoded 5' primer and a J-beta primer mix. TCRdb re-called the 5' RACE reads through MiXCR, storing one row per CDR3 protein. The table has around 1.5 million distinct CDR3 sequences, 42% seen once; the top ten hold less than 8%. The sample was blood. This clonotype was sampled from a woman under 30 in good health.

The CDR3 here is CAWSVGTGAGNTIYF. The CDR3 DNA reads as TGTGCCTGGAGTGTCGGGACAGGGGCTGGAAACACCATATATTTT. The chain is built from TRBV30 and TRBJ1-3, with TRBD1 matching 10 bases. With V trimmed by 0 bases and J by 2 bases, 1 base remained unmatched. The CDR3 runs to 15 residues. Germline loops: CDR1 GTSNPN, CDR2 SVGIG (reference sequence). Drawing the rest from reference TRBV30 and TRBJ1-3, the complete variable domain is SQTIHQWPATLVQPVGSPLSLECTVEGTSNPNLYWYRQAAGRGLQLLFYSVGIGQISSEVPQNLSASRPQDRQFILSSKKLLLSDSGFYLCAWSVGTGAGNTIYFGEGSWLTVV.